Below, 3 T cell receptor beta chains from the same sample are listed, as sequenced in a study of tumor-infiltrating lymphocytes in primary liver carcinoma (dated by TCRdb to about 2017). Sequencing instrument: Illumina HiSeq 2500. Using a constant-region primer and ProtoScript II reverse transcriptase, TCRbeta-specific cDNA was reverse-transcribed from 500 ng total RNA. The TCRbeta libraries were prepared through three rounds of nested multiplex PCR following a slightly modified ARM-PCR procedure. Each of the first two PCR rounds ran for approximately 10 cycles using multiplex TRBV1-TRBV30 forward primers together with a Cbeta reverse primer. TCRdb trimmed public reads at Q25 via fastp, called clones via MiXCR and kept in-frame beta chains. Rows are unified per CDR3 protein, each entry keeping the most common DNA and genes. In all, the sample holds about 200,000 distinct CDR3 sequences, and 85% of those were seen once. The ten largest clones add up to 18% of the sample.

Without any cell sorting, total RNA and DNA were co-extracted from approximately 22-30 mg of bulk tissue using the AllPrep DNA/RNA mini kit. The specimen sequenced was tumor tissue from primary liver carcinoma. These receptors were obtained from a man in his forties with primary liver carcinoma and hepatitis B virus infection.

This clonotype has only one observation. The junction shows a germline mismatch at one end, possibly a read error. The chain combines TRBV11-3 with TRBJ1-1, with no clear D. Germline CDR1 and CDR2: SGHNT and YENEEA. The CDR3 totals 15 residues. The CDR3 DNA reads TGTGCCAGCAGCCCAGGACCCGGCTGGGGTACTGAAGCGTTCTTT. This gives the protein CASSPGPGWGTEAFF.

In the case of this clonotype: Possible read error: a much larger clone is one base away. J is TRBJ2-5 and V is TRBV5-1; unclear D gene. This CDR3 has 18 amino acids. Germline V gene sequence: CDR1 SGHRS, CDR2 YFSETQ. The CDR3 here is CASSLGVDSYPLSETQHF. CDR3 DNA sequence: TGCGCCAGCAGCTTGGGGGTTGATAGTTATCCCCTCTCAGAGACCCAGCACTTC.

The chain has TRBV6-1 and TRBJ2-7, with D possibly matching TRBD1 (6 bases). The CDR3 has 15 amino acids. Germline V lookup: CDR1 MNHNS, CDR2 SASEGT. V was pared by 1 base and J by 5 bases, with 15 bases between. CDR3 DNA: TGTGCCAGCAGTGAAGGAGAGGGGGTTTTCGACGAGCAGTACTTC. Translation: CASSEGEGVFDEQYF.